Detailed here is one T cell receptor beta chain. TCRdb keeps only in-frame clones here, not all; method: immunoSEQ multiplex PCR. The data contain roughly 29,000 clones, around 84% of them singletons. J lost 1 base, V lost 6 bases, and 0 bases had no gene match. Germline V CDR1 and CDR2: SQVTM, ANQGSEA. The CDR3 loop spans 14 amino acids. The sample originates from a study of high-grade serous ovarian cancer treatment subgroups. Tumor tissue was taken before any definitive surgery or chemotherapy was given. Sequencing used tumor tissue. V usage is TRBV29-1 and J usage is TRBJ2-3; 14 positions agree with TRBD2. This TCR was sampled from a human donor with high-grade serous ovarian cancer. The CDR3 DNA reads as TGCAGCGTGACTAGCGGGAGGGGCACAGATACGCAGTATTTT. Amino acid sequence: CSVTSGRGTDTQYF.